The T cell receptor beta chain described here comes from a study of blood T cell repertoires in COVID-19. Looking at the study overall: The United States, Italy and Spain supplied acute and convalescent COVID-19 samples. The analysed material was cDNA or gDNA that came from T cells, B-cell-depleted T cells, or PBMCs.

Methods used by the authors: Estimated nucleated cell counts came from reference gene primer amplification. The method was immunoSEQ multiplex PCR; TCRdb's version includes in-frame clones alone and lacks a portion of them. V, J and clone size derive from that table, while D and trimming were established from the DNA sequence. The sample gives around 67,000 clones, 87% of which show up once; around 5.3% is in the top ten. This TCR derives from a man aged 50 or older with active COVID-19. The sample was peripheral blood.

Written as DNA, the CDR3 is TGTGCCACCAGCAGAGAGAGGGACACCGGGGATGCTTTCTTT. Amino acid sequence: CATSRERDTGDAFF. This chain links TRBV15 with TRBJ1-1, with D maybe TRBD1 (6 bases). This CDR3 is 14 amino acids long. Germline CDR1 and CDR2: LNHNV and YYDKDF (reference sequence). With 0 bases removed from V and 11 bases from J, the gap between germline ends came to 16 bases. Based on the CDR3 plus reference TRBV15 and TRBJ1-1, the full variable domain is DAMVIQNPRYQVTQFGKPVTLSCSQTLNHNVMYWYQQKSSQAPKLLFHYYDKDFNNEADTPDNFQSRRPNTSFCFLDIRSPGLGDTAMYLCATSRERDTGDAFFGQGTRLTVV.